There are many counts of the clone carrying this T cell receptor beta chain. Its cognate antigen is unknown. Individual cDNA molecules received unique molecular identifiers during library preparation. TCRdb re-called the 5' RACE reads through MiXCR, storing one row per CDR3 protein. Among tens of thousands of distinct CDR3 sequences, about 10% were seen once, and the ten largest hold 6% to 7%. This specimen belongs to a study of early T cells in non-severe SARS-CoV-2 infection. Study details: With bulk RNA from unsorted whole blood as input, sequencing yielded unpaired chains.

The CDR3 is 16 amino acids. CDR1 is DFQATT, CDR2 SNEGSKA, per germline (reference sequence). The ends were cut back, 0 bases at V and 7 bases at J, with 18 bases in the middle. Regarding the study as a whole: Sequences matched to VDJdb favored anti-spike CD8 responses, while private and CD4 specificities were missed.

This rearrangement joins TRBV20-1 to TRBJ1-4; possible D gene TRBD1, 6 bases. This TCR was recovered from an adult who was a healthcare worker with PCR-confirmed SARS-CoV-2 infection or an uninfected control (not recorded which). Sequencing used whole blood. The CDR3 DNA follows: TGCAGTGCTAGAGAATTGGGAGGGGGGCAGTTTGAAAAACTGTTTTTT. This encodes CSARELGGGQFEKLFF.